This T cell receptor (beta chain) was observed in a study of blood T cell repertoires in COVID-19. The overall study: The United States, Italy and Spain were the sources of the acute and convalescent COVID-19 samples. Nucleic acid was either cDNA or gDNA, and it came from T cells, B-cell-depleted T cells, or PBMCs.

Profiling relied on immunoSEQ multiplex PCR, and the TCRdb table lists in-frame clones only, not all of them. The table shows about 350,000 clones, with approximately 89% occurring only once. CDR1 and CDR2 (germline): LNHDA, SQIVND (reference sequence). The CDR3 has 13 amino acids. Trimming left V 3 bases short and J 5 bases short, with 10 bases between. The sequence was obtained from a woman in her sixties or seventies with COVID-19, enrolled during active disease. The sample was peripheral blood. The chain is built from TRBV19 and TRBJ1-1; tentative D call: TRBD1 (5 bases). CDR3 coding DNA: TGTGCCAGTAGTATTTCAGGGATGACTGAAGCTTTCTTT. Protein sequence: CASSISGMTEAFF.